This T cell receptor beta chain was obtained from a study of CD8 T cells in ankylosing spondylitis. Preparation of TCR beta libraries was done by quantitative 5'-RACE with molecular barcodes. MiXCR was run by TCRdb on the 5' RACE reads, yielding one entry per CDR3 protein. Among approximately 300,000 distinct CDR3 sequences listed, under 8.5% were seen once. Study-level findings and limits: Seemingly distinctive of ankylosing spondylitis blood was a TCR beta motif formed by eight highly homologous variants. Disease-associated clonotypes exhibited CD8+ identity and were relatively infrequent in peripheral blood. There was reportedly significant enrichment of clones that were disease-linked in matched ankylosing spondylitis synovial fluid.

This clonotype came up a few times. The antigen is unknown. This receptor was identified in a male donor with ankylosing spondylitis. Sequenced: blood, either unsorted or a sorted T cell fraction (not recorded which).

The CDR3 bases are TGTGCCAGCAGTTCCCCGGGGGCCATGAACACTGAAGCTTTCTTT. Residues: CASSSPGAMNTEAFF. The chain employs TRBV6-2 or TRBV6-3 and TRBJ1-1, with D perhaps matching TRBD1 (6 bases). V was clipped by 4 bases and J by 0 bases, with 12 bases between them. The germline V gene encodes CDR1 MNHEY and CDR2 SVGEGT. The CDR3 contains 15 residues.